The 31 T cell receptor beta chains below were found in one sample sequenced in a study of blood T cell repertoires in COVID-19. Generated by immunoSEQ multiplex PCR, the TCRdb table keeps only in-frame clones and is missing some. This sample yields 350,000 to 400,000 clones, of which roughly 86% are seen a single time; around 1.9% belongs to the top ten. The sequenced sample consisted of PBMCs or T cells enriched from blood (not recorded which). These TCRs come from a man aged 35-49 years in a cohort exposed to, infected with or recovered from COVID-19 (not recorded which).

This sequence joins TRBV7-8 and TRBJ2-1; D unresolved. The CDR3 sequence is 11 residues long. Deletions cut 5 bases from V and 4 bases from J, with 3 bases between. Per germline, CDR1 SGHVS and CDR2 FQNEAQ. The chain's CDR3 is CASSPYNEQFF. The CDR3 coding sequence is TGTGCCAGCAGCCCGTACAATGAGCAGTTCTTC.

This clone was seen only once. The CDR3 protein is CASNVPGQGGYGYTF. In DNA, the CDR3 is TGTGCCAGTAACGTCCCGGGACAGGGTGGTTATGGCTACACCTTC. The chain links TRBV19 to TRBJ1-2; 9 bases are a match to TRBD1. V was clipped by 7 bases and J by 5 bases; unmatched bases: 11. Germline CDR1 reads LNHDA; CDR2 reads SQIVND (reference sequence). The CDR3 has 15 residues.

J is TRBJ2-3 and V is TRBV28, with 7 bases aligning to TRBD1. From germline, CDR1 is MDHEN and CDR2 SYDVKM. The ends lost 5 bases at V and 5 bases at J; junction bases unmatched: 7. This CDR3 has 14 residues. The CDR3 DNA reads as TGTGCCAGCAGTCCATCCGACAGGGAAGATACGCAGTATTTT. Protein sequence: CASSPSDREDTQYF.

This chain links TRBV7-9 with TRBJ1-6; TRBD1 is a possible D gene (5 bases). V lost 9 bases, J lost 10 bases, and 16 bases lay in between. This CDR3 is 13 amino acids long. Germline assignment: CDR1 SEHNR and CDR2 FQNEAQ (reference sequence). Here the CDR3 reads CASQGGEWSPLHF. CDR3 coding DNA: TGTGCCAGTCAGGGTGGAGAATGGTCACCCCTCCACTTT.

The CDR3 DNA follows: TGTGCCAGCAGCCCACCGACCGGGACAGGGAGTGACGAGCAGTACTTC. Protein: CASSPPTGTGSDEQYF. The chain couples TRBV5-6 to TRBJ2-7, with 9 nucleotides matching TRBD1. Germline lookup yields CDR1 SGHDT and CDR2 YYEEEE. The junction had 13 bases not matched to a gene; V was cut back by 4 bases and J by 5 bases. The CDR3 consists of 16 residues.

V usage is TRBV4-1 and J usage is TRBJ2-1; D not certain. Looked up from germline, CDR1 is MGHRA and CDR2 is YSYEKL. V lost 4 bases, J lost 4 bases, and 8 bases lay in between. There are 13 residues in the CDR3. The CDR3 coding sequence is TGCGCCAGCAGCCCCGGTCCTTACAATGAGCAGTTCTTC. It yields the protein CASSPGPYNEQFF.

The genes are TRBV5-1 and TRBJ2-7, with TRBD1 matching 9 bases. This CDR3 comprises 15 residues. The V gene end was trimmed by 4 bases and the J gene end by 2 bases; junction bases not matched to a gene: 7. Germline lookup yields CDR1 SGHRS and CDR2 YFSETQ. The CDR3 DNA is TGCGCCAGCAGCGCCGGGACAGGGATAACCTACGAGCAGTACTTC. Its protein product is CASSAGTGITYEQYF. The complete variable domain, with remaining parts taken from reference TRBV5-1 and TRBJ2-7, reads KAGVTQTPRYLIKTRGQQVTLSCSPISGHRSVSWYQQTPGQGLQFLFEYFSETQRNKGNFPGRFSGRQFSNSRSEMNVSTLELGDSALYLCASSAGTGITYEQYFGPGTRLTVT.

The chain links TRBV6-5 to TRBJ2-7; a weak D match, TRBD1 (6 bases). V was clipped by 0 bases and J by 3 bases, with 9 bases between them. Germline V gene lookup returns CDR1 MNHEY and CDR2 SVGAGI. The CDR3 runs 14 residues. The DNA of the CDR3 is TGTGCCAGCAGTTACTCATTCAGGGGCTACGAGCAGTACTTC. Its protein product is CASSYSFRGYEQYF.

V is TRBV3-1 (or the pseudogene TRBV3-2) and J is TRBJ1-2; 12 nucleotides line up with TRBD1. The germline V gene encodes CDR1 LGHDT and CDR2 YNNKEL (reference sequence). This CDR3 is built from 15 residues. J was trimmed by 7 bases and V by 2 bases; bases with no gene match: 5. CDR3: CASSQQGTGGSGYTF. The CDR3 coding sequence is TGTGCCAGCAGCCAACAAGGGACAGGGGGCTCTGGCTACACCTTC.

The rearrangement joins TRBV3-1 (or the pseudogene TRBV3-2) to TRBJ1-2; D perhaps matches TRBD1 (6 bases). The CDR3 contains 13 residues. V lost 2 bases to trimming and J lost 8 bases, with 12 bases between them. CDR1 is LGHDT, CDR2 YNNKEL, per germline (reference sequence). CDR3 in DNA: TGTGCCAGCAGCCAAAACAGGGTCGGAGGCTACACCTTC. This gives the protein CASSQNRVGGYTF.

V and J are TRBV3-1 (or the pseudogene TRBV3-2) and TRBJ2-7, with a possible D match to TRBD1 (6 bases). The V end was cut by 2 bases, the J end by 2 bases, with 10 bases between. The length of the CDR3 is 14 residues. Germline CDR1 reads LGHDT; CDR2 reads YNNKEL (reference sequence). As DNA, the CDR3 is TGTGCCAGCAGCCAATTCAGGGGTACCTACGAGCAGTACTTC. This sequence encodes CASSQFRGTYEQYF.

CDR3 sequence reads: CASSQADRDYGYTF. The CDR3 bases are TGTGCCAGCAGCCAAGCTGACAGAGACTATGGCTACACCTTC. V is TRBV14 and J is TRBJ1-2; weak D call: TRBD1 (5 bases). CDR1 is SGHDN and CDR2 is FVKESK in the germline V gene. Deletions cut 1 base from V and 3 bases from J, with 9 bases between. This CDR3 spans 14 amino acids.

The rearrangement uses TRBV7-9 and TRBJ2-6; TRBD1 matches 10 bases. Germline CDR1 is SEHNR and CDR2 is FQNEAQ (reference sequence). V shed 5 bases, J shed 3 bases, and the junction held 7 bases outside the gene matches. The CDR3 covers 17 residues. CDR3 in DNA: TGTGCCAGCAGCCCCCGACAGGGGGCGGGTGGGGCCAACGTCCTGACTTTC. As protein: CASSPRQGAGGANVLTF.

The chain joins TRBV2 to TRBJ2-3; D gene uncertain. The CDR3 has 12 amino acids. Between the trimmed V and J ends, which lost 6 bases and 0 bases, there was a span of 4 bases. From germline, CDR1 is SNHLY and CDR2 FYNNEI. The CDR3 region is CASRRSTDTQYF. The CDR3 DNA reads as TGTGCCAGCAGGAGAAGCACAGATACGCAGTATTTT.

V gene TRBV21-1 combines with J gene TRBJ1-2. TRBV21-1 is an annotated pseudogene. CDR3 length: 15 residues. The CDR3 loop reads CAILGEGKANYGYTF. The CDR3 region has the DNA TGTGCCATCCTAGGGGAGGGCAAGGCTAACTATGGCTACACCTTC.

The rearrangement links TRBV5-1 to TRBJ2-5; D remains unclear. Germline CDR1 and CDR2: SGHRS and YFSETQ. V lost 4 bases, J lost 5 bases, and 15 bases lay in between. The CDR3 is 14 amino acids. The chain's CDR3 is CASSPPDRAETQYF. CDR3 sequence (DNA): TGCGCCAGCAGCCCACCAGATCGAGCGGAGACCCAGTACTTC.

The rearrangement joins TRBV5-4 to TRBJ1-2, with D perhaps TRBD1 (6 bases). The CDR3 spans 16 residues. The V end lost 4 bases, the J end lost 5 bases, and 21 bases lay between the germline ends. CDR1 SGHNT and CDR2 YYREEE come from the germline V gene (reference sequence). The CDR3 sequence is CASSLGTTGSRYGYTF. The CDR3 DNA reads TGTGCCAGCAGCCTGGGCACTACAGGGTCTAGGTATGGCTACACCTTC.

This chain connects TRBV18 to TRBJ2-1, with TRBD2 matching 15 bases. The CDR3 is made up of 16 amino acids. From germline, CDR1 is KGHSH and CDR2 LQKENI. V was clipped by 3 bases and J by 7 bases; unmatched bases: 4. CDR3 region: CASSPSGLAGGNEQFF. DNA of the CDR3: TGTGCCAGCTCACCTTCGGGACTAGCGGGGGGTAATGAGCAGTTCTTC.

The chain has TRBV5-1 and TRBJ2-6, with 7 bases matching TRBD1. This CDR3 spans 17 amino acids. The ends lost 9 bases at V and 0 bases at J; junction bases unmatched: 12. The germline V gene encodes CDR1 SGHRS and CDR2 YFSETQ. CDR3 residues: CATSIQGTSSGANVLTF. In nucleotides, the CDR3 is TGCGCCACTTCCATACAGGGGACCTCCTCTGGGGCCAACGTCCTGACTTTC.

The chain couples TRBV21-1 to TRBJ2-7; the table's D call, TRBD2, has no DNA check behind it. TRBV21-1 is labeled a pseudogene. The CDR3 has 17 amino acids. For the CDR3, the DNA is TGTGCCAGCAGCAAAAGCTCCCGGGAAATAGACATCTACGAGCAGTACTTC. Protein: CASSKSSREIDIYEQYF.

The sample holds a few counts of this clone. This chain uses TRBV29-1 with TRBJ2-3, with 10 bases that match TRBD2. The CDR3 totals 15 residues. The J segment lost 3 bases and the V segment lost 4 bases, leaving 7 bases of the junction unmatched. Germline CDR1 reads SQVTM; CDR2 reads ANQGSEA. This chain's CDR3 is CSVATSGTGTDTQYF. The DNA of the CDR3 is TGCAGCGTTGCTACTAGCGGGACGGGGACAGATACGCAGTATTTT.

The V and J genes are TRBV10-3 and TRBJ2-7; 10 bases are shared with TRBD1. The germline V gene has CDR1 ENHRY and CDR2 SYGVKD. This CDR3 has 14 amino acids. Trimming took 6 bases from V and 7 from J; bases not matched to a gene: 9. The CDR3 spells CAISSGTGEREQYF. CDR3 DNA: TGTGCCATCAGCTCCGGGACAGGGGAGAGGGAGCAGTACTTC.

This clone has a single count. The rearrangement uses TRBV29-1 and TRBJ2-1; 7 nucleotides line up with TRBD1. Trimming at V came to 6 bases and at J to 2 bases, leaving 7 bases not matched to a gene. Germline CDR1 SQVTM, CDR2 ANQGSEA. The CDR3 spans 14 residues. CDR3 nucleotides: TGCAGCGTCGATCCGGGACAGACCTACAATGAGCAGTTCTTC. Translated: CSVDPGQTYNEQFF.

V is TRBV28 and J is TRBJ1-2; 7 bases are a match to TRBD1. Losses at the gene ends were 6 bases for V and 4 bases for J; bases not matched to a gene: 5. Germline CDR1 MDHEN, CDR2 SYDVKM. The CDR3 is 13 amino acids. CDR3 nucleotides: TGTGCCAGCAGCCAATCAGGGGGCTATGGCTACACCTTC. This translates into CASSQSGGYGYTF.

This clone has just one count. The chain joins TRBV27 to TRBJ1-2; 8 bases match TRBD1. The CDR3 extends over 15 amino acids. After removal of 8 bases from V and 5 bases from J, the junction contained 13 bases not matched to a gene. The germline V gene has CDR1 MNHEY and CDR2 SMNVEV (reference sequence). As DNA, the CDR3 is TGTGCCAGCGGAACCACGACAGGGGCAAAATATGGCTACACCTTC. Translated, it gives CASGTTTGAKYGYTF.

The CDR3 sequence: CASRSGTHYNEQFF. The CDR3 coding sequence is TGTGCCAGCAGGTCCGGGACTCACTACAATGAGCAGTTCTTC. The genes are TRBV11-2 and TRBJ2-1, with D maybe TRBD2 (6 bases). Deletions cut 6 bases from V and 3 bases from J, with 12 bases between. This CDR3 contains 14 residues. Germline CDR1 and CDR2: SGHAT and FQNNGV.

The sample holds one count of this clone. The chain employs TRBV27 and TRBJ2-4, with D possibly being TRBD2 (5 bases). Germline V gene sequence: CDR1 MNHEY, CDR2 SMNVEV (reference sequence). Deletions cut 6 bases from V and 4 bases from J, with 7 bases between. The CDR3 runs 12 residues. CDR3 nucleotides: TGTGCCAGCAGGGGCGGGAAAAACATTCAGTACTTC. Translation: CASRGGKNIQYF.

This CDR3 reads CASSIHTTTNEKLFF. In nucleotides, the CDR3 is TGTGCCAGCAGCATACATACTACAACTAATGAAAAACTGTTTTTT. The gene calls are TRBV7-9 and TRBJ1-4; unclear D gene. This CDR3 spans 15 amino acids. Germline lookup yields CDR1 SEHNR and CDR2 FQNEAQ (reference sequence). V was pared by 5 bases and J by 0 bases, with 10 bases between.

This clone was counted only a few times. CDR3 residues: CATSGIGTGGRAEQFF. The DNA of the CDR3 is TGTGCCACCAGTGGCATCGGGACTGGGGGACGGGCGGAGCAGTTCTTC. The gene calls are TRBV24-1 and TRBJ2-1; D might be TRBD2 (6 bases). V lost 5 bases to trimming and J lost 10 bases, with 23 bases between them. The CDR3 length is 16 residues. The germline V gene encodes CDR1 KGHDR and CDR2 SFDVKD.

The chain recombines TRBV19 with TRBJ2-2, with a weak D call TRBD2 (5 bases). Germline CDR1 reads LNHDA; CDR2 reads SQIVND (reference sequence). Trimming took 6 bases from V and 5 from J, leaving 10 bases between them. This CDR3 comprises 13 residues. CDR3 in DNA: TGTGCCAGTAGACTTAGCGTAACCGGGGAGCTGTTTTTT. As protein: CASRLSVTGELFF.

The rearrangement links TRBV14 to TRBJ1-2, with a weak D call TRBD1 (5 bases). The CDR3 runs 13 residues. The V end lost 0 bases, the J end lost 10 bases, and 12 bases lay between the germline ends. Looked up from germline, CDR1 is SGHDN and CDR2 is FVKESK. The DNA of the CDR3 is TGTGCCAGCAGCCAAGATCGATCACAGGCCTACACCTTC. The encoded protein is CASSQDRSQAYTF. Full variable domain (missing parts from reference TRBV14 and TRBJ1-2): EAGVTQFPSHSVIEKGQTVTLRCDPISGHDNLYWYRRVMGKEIKFLLHFVKESKQDESGMPNNRFLAERTGGTYSTLKVQPAELEDSGVYFCASSQDRSQAYTFGSGTRLTVV.